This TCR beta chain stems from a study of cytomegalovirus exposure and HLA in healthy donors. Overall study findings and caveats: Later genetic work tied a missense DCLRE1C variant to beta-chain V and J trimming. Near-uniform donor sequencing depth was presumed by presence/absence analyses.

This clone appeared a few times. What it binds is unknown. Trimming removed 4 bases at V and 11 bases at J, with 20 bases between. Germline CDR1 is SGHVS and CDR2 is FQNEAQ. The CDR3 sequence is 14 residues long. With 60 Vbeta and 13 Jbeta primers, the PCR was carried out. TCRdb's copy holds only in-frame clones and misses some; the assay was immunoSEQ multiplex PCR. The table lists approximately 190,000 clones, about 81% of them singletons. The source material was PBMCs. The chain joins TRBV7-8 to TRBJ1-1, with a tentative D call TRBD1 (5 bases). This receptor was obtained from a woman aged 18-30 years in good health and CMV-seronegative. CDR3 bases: TGTGCCAGCAGCTACTCGGGGACTCCCATCGGGGCTTTCTTT. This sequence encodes CASSYSGTPIGAFF.